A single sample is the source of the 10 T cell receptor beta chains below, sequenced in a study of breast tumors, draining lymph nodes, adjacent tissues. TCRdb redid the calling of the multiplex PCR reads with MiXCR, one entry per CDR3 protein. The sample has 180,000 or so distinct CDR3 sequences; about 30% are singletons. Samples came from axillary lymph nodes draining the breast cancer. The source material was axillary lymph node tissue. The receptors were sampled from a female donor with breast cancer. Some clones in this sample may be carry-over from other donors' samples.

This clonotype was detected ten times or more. The CDR3 loop is CASSPGSRRYYEQYF. DNA of the CDR3: TGTGCCAGCAGCCCCGGGTCCCGGAGATACTACGAGCAGTACTTC. The chain is built from TRBV7-2 and TRBJ2-7, with D uncertain. The V and J ends lost 5 bases and 3 bases respectively, with 17 bases between them. CDR1 and CDR2 (germline): SGHTA, FQGNSA. The CDR3 loop spans 15 amino acids. The entire variable domain, with the rest obtained from reference TRBV7-2 and TRBJ2-7, is as follows: GAGVSQSPSNKVTEKGKDVELRCDPISGHTALYWYRQSLGQGLEFLIYFQGNSAPDKSGLPSDRFSAERTGGSVSTLTIQRTQQEDSAVYLCASSPGSRRYYEQYFGPGTRLTVT.

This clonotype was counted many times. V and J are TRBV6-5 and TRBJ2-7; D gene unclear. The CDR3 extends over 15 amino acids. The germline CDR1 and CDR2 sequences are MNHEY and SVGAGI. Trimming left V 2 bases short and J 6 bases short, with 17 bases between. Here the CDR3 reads CASSYVRKPIGEQYF. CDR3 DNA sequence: TGTGCCAGCAGTTACGTTCGCAAGCCCATTGGCGAGCAGTACTTC.

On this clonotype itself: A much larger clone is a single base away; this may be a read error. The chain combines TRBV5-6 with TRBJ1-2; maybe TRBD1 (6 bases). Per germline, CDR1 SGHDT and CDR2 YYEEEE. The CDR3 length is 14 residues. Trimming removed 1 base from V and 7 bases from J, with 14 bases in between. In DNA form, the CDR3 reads TGTGCCAGCAGCTTGTCAGGGGCCGTCCCTGGCTACACCTTC. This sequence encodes CASSLSGAVPGYTF.

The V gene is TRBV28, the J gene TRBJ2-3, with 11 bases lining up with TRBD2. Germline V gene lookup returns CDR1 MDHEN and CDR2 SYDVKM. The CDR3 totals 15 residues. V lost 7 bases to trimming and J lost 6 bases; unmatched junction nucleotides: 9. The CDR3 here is CASTHRLAGKDTQYF. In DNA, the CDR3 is TGTGCCAGCACCCATAGACTAGCGGGAAAGGATACGCAGTATTTT.

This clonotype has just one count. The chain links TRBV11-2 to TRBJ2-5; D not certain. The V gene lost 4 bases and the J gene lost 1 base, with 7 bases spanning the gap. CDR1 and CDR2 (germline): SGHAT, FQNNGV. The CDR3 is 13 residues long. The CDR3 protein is CASSSGSQETQYF. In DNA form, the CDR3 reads TGTGCCAGCAGCTCCGGGTCCCAAGAGACCCAGTACTTC. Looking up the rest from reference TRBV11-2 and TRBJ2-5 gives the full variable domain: EAGVAQSPRYKIIEKRQSVAFWCNPISGHATLYWYQQILGQGPKLLIQFQNNGVVDDSQLPKDRFSAERLKGVDSTLKIQPAKLEDSAVYLCASSSGSQETQYFGPGTRLLVL.

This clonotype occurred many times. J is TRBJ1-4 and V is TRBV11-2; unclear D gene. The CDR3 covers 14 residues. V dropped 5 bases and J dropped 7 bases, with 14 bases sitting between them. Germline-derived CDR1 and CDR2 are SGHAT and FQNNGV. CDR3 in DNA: TGTGCCAGCAGCGAGGCGTGGTTGACTGAAAAACTGTTTTTT. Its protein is CASSEAWLTEKLFF.

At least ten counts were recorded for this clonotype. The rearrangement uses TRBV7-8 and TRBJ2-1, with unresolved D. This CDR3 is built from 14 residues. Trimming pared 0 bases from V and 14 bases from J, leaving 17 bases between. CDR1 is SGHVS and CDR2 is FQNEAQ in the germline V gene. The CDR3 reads CASSLAQVRESKFF. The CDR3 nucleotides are TGTGCCAGCAGCTTAGCGCAAGTGCGAGAATCAAAGTTCTTC.

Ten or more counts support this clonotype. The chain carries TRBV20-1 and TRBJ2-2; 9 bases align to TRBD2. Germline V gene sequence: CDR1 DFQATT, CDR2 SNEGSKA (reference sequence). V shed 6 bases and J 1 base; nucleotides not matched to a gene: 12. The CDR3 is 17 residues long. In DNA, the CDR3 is TGCAGTGCCCCCGCTTCACTAGCGGGTGAGAACACCGGGGAGCTGTTTTTT. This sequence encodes CSAPASLAGENTGELFF.

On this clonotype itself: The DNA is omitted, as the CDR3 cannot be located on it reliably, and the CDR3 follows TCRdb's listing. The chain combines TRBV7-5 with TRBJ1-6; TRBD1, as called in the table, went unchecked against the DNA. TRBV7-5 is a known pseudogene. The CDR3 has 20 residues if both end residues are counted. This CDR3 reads CISVPEAAGQGELYNSPLHF.

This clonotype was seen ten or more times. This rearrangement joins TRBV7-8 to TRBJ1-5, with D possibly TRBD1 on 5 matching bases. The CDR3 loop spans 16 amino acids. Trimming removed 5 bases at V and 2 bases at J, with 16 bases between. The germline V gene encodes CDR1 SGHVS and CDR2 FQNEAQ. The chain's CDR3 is CASSHSGGRGNQPQHF. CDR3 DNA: TGTGCCAGCAGCCACAGTGGGGGTAGGGGCAATCAGCCCCAGCATTTT.